This TCR beta chain was sequenced in a study of CD8 T cells in Susac syndrome. It was with random hexamers that roughly 0.45 to 1 ug RNA was reverse transcribed. An immunoSEQ multiplex PCR generated amplified TCR beta CDR3 products spanning 54 Vbeta and 13 Jbeta. TCRdb independently ran MiXCR on the immunoSEQ multiplex PCR reads; one entry per CDR3 protein. Of about 150,000 distinct CDR3 sequences in the sample, around 95% were seen once. TCR beta sequencing covered blood CD8+ and CD4+ T cells. This clonotype occurred a few times. The length of the CDR3 is 13 residues. Losses at the gene ends were 4 bases for V and 0 bases for J; bases not matched to a gene: 2. Germline CDR1 and CDR2: SQVTM and ANQGSEA.

This TCR was sampled from a human donor with Susac syndrome. The specimen sequenced was CD4+ T cells from PBMCs. This chain links TRBV29-1 with TRBJ1-1, with TRBD1 matching over 7 bases. The CDR3 loop is CSVGGQMNTEAFF. The DNA of the CDR3 is TGCAGCGTTGGGGGACAGATGAACACTGAAGCTTTCTTT.